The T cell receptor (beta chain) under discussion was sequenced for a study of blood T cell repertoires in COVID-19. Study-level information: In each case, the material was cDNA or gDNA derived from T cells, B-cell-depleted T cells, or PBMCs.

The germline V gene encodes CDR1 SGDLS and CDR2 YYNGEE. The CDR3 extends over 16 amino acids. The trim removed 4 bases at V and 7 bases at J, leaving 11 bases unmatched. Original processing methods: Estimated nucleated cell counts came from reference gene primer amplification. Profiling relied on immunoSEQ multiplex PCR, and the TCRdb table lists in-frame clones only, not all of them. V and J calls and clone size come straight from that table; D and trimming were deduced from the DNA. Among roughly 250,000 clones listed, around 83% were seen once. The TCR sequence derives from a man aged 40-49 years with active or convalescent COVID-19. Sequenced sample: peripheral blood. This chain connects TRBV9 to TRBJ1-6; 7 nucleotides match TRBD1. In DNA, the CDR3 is TGTGCCAGCAGCCCACAACCGGACAGGTTGAATTCACCCCTCCACTTT. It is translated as CASSPQPDRLNSPLHF.